These 3 T cell receptor beta chains originate from one sample sequenced in a study of T cells after posttransplantation cyclophosphamide. The repertoire was sequenced with immunoSEQ multiplex PCR; TCRdb's copy has only in-frame clones and lacks some. The sample holds fewer than 35,000 clones, and no clone turns up only once. The specimen was PBMCs. These TCRs come from a woman in her fifties or sixties in good health, CMV-negative, and a related stem cell transplant donor.

This clone was recorded at least ten times. The chain uses TRBV19 and TRBJ1-2; D remains unclear. Trimming took off 6 bases at V and 3 bases at J, with 20 bases between the two ends. The CDR3 totals 16 residues. Germline loops: CDR1 LNHDA, CDR2 SQIVND (reference sequence). The CDR3 DNA reads TGTGCCAGTAGCCATGGCCTGACTGAGCTACACTATGGCTACACCTTC. Translated: CASSHGLTELHYGYTF.

This clone was counted at least ten times. The rearrangement joins TRBV11-2 to TRBJ1-2, with 9 bases identical to TRBD1. Germline CDR1 is SGHAT and CDR2 is FQNNGV. This CDR3 is 17 amino acids long. The trim removed 0 bases at V and 7 bases at J, leaving 12 bases unmatched. CDR3 coding DNA: TGTGCCAGCAGCTTAGATATGAACAGGGGGCTTACGTCTGGCTACACCTTC. Translated, it gives CASSLDMNRGLTSGYTF.

The sample holds many counts of this clone. This chain connects TRBV18 to TRBJ1-1; 8 bases agree with TRBD1. The length of the CDR3 is 15 residues. The germline CDR1 and CDR2 sequences are KGHSH and LQKENI. J lost 6 bases, V lost 0 bases, and 6 bases had no gene match. The CDR3 DNA reads TGTGCCAGCTCACCACCAACCAGGGGGCGGGCTGAAGCTTTCTTT. It encodes CASSPPTRGRAEAFF.